This T cell receptor beta chain was observed in a study of siplizumab effects on memory and regulatory T cells. This table comes from immunoSEQ multiplex PCR, and its TCRdb copy is limited to in-frame clones, with some not included. The top ten clones hold roughly 0.4% of a sample with approximately 60,000 clones, 79% of them seen once. The CDR3 has 12 residues. Between the trimmed V and J ends, which lost 6 bases and 1 base, there was a span of 6 bases. CDR1 and CDR2 (germline): MNHNS, SASEGT. The sequence was obtained from a human donor in good health. The gene calls are TRBV6-1 and TRBJ1-2, with D uncertain. Sequenced material: memory CD4+ T cells sorted from blood. This CDR3 is CASRMNNYGYTF. The CDR3 nucleotides are TGTGCCAGCAGGATGAATAACTATGGCTACACCTTC.